This T cell receptor beta chain stems from a study of T cells in Graves' hyperthyroidism and ophthalmopathy. The table lists this clonotype with many counts. The germline V and J ends were trimmed by 4 bases and 0 bases, with 10 bases remaining between them. The CDR3 length is 14 residues. The germline gives CDR1 SGHDT, CDR2 YYEEEE. Amplification of TCR beta CDR3 regions used RNA as the template. With the HTBI primer set, the TCR CDR3 went through a first round of RT-PCR. One entry per CDR3 protein results from TCRdb running MiXCR on the multiplex PCR reads. The sample lists roughly 180,000 distinct CDR3 sequences, less than 10% occurring once.

The sequenced sample consisted of blood. This sequence originates from a woman younger than 35 with Graves' hyperthyroidism that later progressed to Graves' ophthalmopathy. The chain links TRBV5-6 to TRBJ1-1; D uncertain. CDR3 sequence reads: CASSTGLLNTEAFF. The DNA for the CDR3 is TGTGCCAGCAGCACCGGACTGTTGAACACTGAAGCTTTCTTT. Looking up the rest from reference TRBV5-6 and TRBJ1-1 gives the full variable domain: DAGVTQSPTHLIKTRGQQVTLRCSPKSGHDTVSWYQQALGQGPQFIFQYYEEEERQRGNFPDRFSGHQFPNYSSELNVNALLLGDSALYLCASSTGLLNTEAFFGQGTRLTVV.